This T cell receptor (beta chain) was captured in a study of response to subunit inactivated influenza vaccine. Note on this clonotype: No antigen is known for it.

Study-wide results and caveats: With each seasonal influenza vaccination, the authors suggested, few new T cells are recruited.

From the RT-PCR reads, TCRdb called clonotypes with MiXCR, one entry per CDR3 protein. The table shows about 570,000 distinct CDR3 sequences, with about an eighth occurring only once. This TCR derives from a man aged 45-60 years who received an inactivated influenza vaccine. The input for sequencing was PBMCs from blood, taken on the day of vaccination.

CDR3 protein: CASMNPGTTDEQYF. The CDR3 coding sequence is TGTGCCAGCATGAACCCTGGGACGACGGACGAGCAGTACTTC. This chain links TRBV12-3 or TRBV12-4 with TRBJ2-7; TRBD1 or TRBD2 may be the D gene (5 bases each). V dropped 7 bases and J dropped 5 bases, with 18 bases sitting between them. This CDR3 spans 14 amino acids.